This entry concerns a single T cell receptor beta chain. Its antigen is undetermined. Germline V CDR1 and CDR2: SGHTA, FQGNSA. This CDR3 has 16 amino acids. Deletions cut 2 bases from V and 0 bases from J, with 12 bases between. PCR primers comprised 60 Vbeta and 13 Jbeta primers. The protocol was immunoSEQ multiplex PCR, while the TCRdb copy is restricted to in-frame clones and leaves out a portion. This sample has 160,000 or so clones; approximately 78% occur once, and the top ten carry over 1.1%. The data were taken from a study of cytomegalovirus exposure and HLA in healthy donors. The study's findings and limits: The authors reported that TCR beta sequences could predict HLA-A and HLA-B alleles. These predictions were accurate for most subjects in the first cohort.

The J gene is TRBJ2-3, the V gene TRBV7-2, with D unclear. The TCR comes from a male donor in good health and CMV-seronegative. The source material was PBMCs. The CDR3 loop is CASSLFWAESTDTQYF. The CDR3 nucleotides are TGTGCCAGCAGCTTATTCTGGGCAGAAAGCACAGATACGCAGTATTTT.